This T cell receptor beta chain appears in the sequencing data of a study of T cells expressing NK-cell markers. Reanalyzing the 5' RACE reads, TCRdb keeps one entry per CDR3 protein, without DNA. The table lists 550,000 to 600,000 distinct CDR3 sequences. The CDR3 covers 15 residues. Germline V CDR1 and CDR2: SEHNR, FQNEAQ (reference sequence). This chain links TRBV7-9 with TRBJ2-1; TCRdb reports TRBD2, a call that lacks DNA to check it against. Sequenced: blood T cells: a sorted CD56 or NKG2C T cell subset, CD4+ or CD8+ T cells, or bulk PBMC T cells (not recorded which). The TCR sequence derives from a man aged 18 to 29 in good health. This CDR3 reads CASSPPGLVYNEQFF.